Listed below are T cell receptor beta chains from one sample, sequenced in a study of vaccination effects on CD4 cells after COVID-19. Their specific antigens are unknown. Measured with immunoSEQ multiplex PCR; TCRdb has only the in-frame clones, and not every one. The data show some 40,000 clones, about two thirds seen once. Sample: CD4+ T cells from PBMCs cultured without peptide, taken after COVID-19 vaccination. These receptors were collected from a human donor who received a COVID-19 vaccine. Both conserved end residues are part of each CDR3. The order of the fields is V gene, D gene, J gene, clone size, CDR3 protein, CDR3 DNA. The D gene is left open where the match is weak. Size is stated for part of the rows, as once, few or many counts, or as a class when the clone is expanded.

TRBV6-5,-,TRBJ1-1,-,CASSISGEDTEAFF,TGTGCCAGCAGTATATCGGGGGAGGACACTGAAGCTTTCTTT
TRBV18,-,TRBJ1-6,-,CASSRQGPVGSLHF,TGTGCCAGCTCCCGACAAGGCCCCGTTGGGTCCCTCCACTTT
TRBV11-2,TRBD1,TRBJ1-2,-,CASSLAGQGIGYTF,TGTGCCAGCAGCTTGGCGGGACAGGGGATTGGCTACACCTTC
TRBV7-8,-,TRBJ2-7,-,CASSLLLVEQYF,TGTGCCAGCAGCCTCCTGTTGGTCGAGCAGTACTTC
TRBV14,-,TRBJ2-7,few,CASSRNYEQYF,TGTGCCAGCAGCCGAAACTACGAGCAGTACTTC
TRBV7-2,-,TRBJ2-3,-,CASSSFTDTQYF,TGTGCCAGCTCTTCGTTTACAGATACGCAGTATTTT
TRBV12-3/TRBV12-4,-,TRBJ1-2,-,CAISVGNYGYTF,TGTGCCATTTCAGTGGGTAACTATGGCTACACCTTC
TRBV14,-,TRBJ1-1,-,CASSPTVEAFF,TGTGCCAGCAGCCCGACGGTTGAAGCTTTCTTT
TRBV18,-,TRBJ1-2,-,CASSTGREAGYGYTF,TGTGCCAGCTCAACCGGACGGGAAGCAGGCTATGGCTACACCTTC
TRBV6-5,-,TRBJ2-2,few,CASSYQGWSTGELFF,TGTGCCAGCAGTTACCAGGGGTGGAGCACCGGGGAGCTGTTTTTT
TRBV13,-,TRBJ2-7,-,CASSLGAFEQYF,TGTGCCAGCAGCTTAGGTGCTTTCGAGCAGTACTTC
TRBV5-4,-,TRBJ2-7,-,CASSLSGAYHYEQYF,TGTGCCAGCAGCTTGTCTGGGGCCTACCACTACGAGCAGTACTTC
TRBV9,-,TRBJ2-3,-,CASSVAPGEDTQYF,TGTGCCAGCAGCGTGGCACCGGGGGAGGATACGCAGTATTTT
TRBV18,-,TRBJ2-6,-,CASSGLVLISGANVLTF,TGTGCCAGCTCGGGCCTCGTTTTGATCTCTGGGGCCAACGTCCTGACTTTC
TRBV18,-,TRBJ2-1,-,CASSPGRSNEQFF,TGTGCCAGCTCACCTGGACGGAGTAATGAGCAGTTCTTC
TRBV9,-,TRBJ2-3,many,CASSVLVGVNTDTQYF,TGTGCCAGCAGCGTACTTGTCGGGGTTAACACAGATACGCAGTATTTT
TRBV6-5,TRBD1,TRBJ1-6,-,CASRRTGTGDSPLHF,TGTGCCAGCAGGAGAACCGGGACAGGGGACTCACCCCTCCACTTT
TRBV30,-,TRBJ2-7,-,CAWRPAGTAGEQYF,TGTGCCTGGAGACCCGCCGGGACAGCGGGCGAGCAGTACTTC
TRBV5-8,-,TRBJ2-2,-,CASSLEGVGELFF,TGTGCCAGCAGCTTGGAAGGGGTCGGGGAGCTGTTTTTT
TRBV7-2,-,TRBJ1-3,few,CASSFWTAGSGNTIYF,TGTGCCAGCAGCTTTTGGACAGCCGGCTCTGGAAACACCATATATTTT
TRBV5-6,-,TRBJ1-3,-,CASSFQGAGNTIYF,TGTGCCAGCAGCTTTCAGGGAGCTGGAAACACCATATATTTT
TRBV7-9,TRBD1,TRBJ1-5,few,CASSLGQGGQPQHF,TGTGCCAGCAGCCTGGGACAGGGAGGGCAGCCCCAGCATTTT
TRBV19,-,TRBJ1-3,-,CASSTTLRVLKGNTIYF,TGTGCCAGTAGTACCACCTTGAGGGTCTTAAAAGGAAACACCATATATTTT
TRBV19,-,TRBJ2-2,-,CASSGIYTGELFF,TGTGCCAGTAGCGGGATATACACCGGGGAGCTGTTTTTT
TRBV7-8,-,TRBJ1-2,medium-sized,CASSLDLGSGYTF,TGTGCCAGCAGCTTAGATTTGGGATCTGGCTACACCTTC
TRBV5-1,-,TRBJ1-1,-,CASSLEGRNTEAFF,TGCGCCAGCAGCTTGGAGGGCAGGAACACTGAAGCTTTCTTT
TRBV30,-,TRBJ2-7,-,CAWSVGGSYEQYF,TGTGCCTGGAGTGTCGGGGGTTCCTACGAGCAGTACTTC